This entry lists 25 T cell receptor beta chains sequenced from one sample in a study of cytomegalovirus exposure and HLA in healthy donors. It was with 60 Vbeta and 13 Jbeta primers that the PCR ran. Data came from immunoSEQ multiplex PCR; TCRdb stores just in-frame clones and leaves some out. The table lists under 85,000 clones, roughly 80% of them singletons. The material sequenced was PBMCs. These receptors originate from a woman in her thirties or forties in good health and CMV-seropositive.

The chain links TRBV6-5 to TRBJ2-6, with TRBD2 as a possible D gene (5 bases). V shed 6 bases and J shed 4 bases, with 7 bases lying between them. This CDR3 contains 13 residues. CDR1 is MNHEY, CDR2 SVGAGI, per germline. Written as DNA, the CDR3 is TGTGCCAGCAGCCCGGGAGGGGCCAACGTCCTGACTTTC. Translated, it gives CASSPGGANVLTF.

CDR3: CSVDRRNTEAFF. In nucleotides, the CDR3 is TGCAGCGTAGACAGGCGGAACACTGAAGCTTTCTTT. The chain is built from TRBV29-1 and TRBJ1-1; tentatively, D is TRBD1 (6 bases). The CDR3 loop spans 12 amino acids. Germline V gives CDR1 SQVTM, CDR2 ANQGSEA. Trimming pared 6 bases from V and 1 base from J, leaving 9 bases between.

V gene TRBV7-9 combines with J gene TRBJ2-2; 10 nucleotides agree with TRBD1. This CDR3 is built from 16 residues. After removal of 4 bases from V and 7 bases from J, the junction contained 9 bases not matched to a gene. Germline CDR1 is SEHNR and CDR2 is FQNEAQ (reference sequence). The CDR3 DNA reads as TGTGCCAGCAGCTCACCGGGACAGGGGCGTCTCGGGGAGCTGTTTTTT. Translated: CASSSPGQGRLGELFF.

The rearrangement joins TRBV29-1 to TRBJ1-2; TRBD1 agrees at 7 bases. With V trimmed by 7 bases and J by 7 bases, 12 bases remained unmatched. This CDR3 spans 13 amino acids. Germline CDR1 is SQVTM and CDR2 is ANQGSEA. The CDR3: CSGKRQGNAGYTF. CDR3 DNA sequence: TGCAGCGGAAAGAGACAGGGTAACGCTGGCTACACCTTC.

This clone was observed a single time. V gene TRBV2 combines with J gene TRBJ2-7, with TRBD2 matching over 8 bases. The ends lost 7 bases at V and 0 bases at J; junction bases unmatched: 5. CDR1 is SNHLY, CDR2 FYNNEI, per germline. This CDR3 has 14 residues. The CDR3 DNA reads as TGTGCCAGCATTCTAGCGGGTACCTCCTACGAGCAGTACTTC. It is translated as CASILAGTSYEQYF.

The chain joins TRBV18 to TRBJ1-1; the match to TRBD1 covers 12 bases. Trimming removed 1 base from V and 4 bases from J; junction bases left unmatched: 7. The CDR3 loop spans 17 amino acids. From germline, CDR1 is KGHSH and CDR2 LQKENI. For the CDR3, the DNA is TGTGCCAGCTCACCACTGGGACAGGGGGCGCTTAGCACTGAAGCTTTCTTT. Translating it yields CASSPLGQGALSTEAFF.

The chain joins TRBV5-1 to TRBJ1-3, with D uncertain. CDR1 SGHRS and CDR2 YFSETQ come from the germline V gene. The CDR3 has 16 residues. V lost 0 bases and J 4 bases, leaving 14 bases between the germline ends. CDR3 coding DNA: TGCGCCAGCAGCTTGGCCGGTGCGAGACTCGGAAACACCATATATTTT. Amino acids: CASSLAGARLGNTIYF.

The chain carries TRBV29-1 and TRBJ2-5, with D unclear. Germline values: CDR1 SQVTM, CDR2 ANQGSEA. V was cut by 0 bases and J by 1 base, with 12 bases left in between. The CDR3 spans 15 residues. CDR3 in amino acids: CSVEDPGRPQETQYF. The CDR3 coding sequence is TGCAGCGTTGAAGATCCCGGCAGGCCCCAAGAGACCCAGTACTTC.

The chain couples TRBV5-4 to TRBJ2-3; 13 bases are shared with TRBD2. The length of the CDR3 is 16 residues. CDR1 is SGHNT and CDR2 is YYREEE in the germline V gene (reference sequence). V shed 2 bases, J shed 5 bases, and the junction held 5 bases outside the gene matches. CDR3 region: CASSFRLAGGGDTQYF. The CDR3 DNA follows: TGTGCCAGCAGCTTCCGACTAGCGGGGGGTGGAGATACGCAGTATTTT. The full variable domain, its missing parts supplied by reference TRBV5-4 and TRBJ2-3, is ETGVTQSPTHLIKTRGQQVTLRCSSQSGHNTVSWYQQALGQGPQFIFQYYREEENGRGNFPPRFSGLQFPNYSSELNVNALELDDSALYLCASSFRLAGGGDTQYFGPGTRLTVL.

This clone occurred a few times. The chain employs TRBV19 and TRBJ2-1, with D possibly being TRBD2 (5 bases). Germline V gene sequence: CDR1 LNHDA, CDR2 SQIVND (reference sequence). The length of the CDR3 is 20 residues. The V end lost 1 base, the J end lost 1 base, and 23 bases lay between the germline ends. The CDR3 spells CASSIAPAAGFTLSYNEQFF. The DNA for the CDR3 is TGTGCCAGTAGTATAGCGCCGGCGGCGGGCTTTACCCTATCCTACAATGAGCAGTTCTTC.

This clone was seen a few times. The rearrangement links TRBV6-1 to TRBJ2-5; 10 bases map to TRBD1. CDR1 is MNHNS and CDR2 is SASEGT in the germline V gene. Trimming at V came to 3 bases and at J to 2 bases, leaving 9 bases not matched to a gene. The CDR3 loop spans 17 amino acids. For the CDR3, the DNA is TGTGCCAGCAGTGATCACGGGAGGGGACAGGGGCAAGAGACCCAGTACTTC. This codes for CASSDHGRGQGQETQYF.

The gene calls are TRBV7-9 and TRBJ2-3; TRBD1 matches at 9 bases. V was pared by 4 bases and J by 3 bases, with 8 bases of the junction left unmatched. The CDR3 has 16 amino acids. Germline V gene lookup returns CDR1 SEHNR and CDR2 FQNEAQ (reference sequence). CDR3 loop: CASSWTGEILTDTQYF. For the CDR3, the DNA is TGTGCCAGCAGCTGGACAGGGGAGATATTGACAGATACGCAGTATTTT.

The genes are TRBV28 and TRBJ1-2, with TRBD1 matching over 9 bases. Looked up from germline, CDR1 is MDHEN and CDR2 is SYDVKM. V lost 5 bases and J lost 5; bases outside the gene matches: 6. CDR3 length: 14 amino acids. Here the CDR3 reads CASSPRDREYGYTF. The CDR3 bases are TGTGCCAGCAGTCCACGGGACAGGGAGTATGGCTACACCTTC.

This clone was found once. The chain joins TRBV15 to TRBJ2-7, with D uncertain. V lost 1 base to trimming and J lost 6 bases, with 10 bases between them. Per germline, CDR1 LNHNV and CDR2 YYDKDF (reference sequence). This CDR3 spans 13 amino acids. CDR3 DNA sequence: TGTGCCACCAGCAGAGTAAAAGCGACCGAGCAGTACTTC. Translated, it gives CATSRVKATEQYF.

The CDR3 region has the DNA TGTGCCACCAGCAGAGACGCTAGCGCGGCCTACGAGCAGTACTTC. Translated, it gives CATSRDASAAYEQYF. V gene TRBV15 combines with J gene TRBJ2-5; possible D gene TRBD2, 6 bases. The end of the DNA is better explained by TRBJ2-7, so the J call may be wrong. The CDR3 runs 15 residues. Per the germline V gene, CDR1 is LNHNV and CDR2 is YYDKDF (reference sequence).

This clone was observed once. The rearrangement links TRBV25-1 to TRBJ2-6; 10 positions agree with TRBD1. The CDR3 runs 17 residues. Germline loops: CDR1 MGHDK, CDR2 SYGVNS. With 8 bases clipped from V and 1 base from J, the junction kept 8 bases outside the gene matches. The CDR3 coding sequence is TGTGCCAGCGGGGACAGGGGACGACATTCTGGGGCCAACGTCCTGACTTTC. Translated: CASGDRGRHSGANVLTF.

The V and J genes are TRBV5-1 and TRBJ1-1; TRBD1 might be the D (6 bases). CDR3 length: 14 amino acids. Between the trimmed V and J ends, which lost 1 base and 11 bases, there was a span of 18 bases. The germline CDR1 and CDR2 sequences are SGHRS and YFSETQ. CDR3 in amino acids: CASSLWAGPQGAFF. In DNA form, the CDR3 reads TGCGCCAGCAGCTTGTGGGCCGGGCCCCAGGGGGCTTTCTTT.

The chain uses TRBV6-6 and TRBJ2-7; unclear D gene. CDR3 length equals 12 residues. Deletions cut 3 bases from V and 3 bases from J, with 6 bases between. CDR1 is MNHNY, CDR2 SVGAGI, per germline (reference sequence). CDR3 DNA sequence: TGTGCCAGCAGTTATGGCAACTACGAGCAGTACTTC. Translating it yields CASSYGNYEQYF.

The chain combines TRBV18 with TRBJ1-1, with D maybe TRBD1 (5 bases). Looked up from germline, CDR1 is KGHSH and CDR2 is LQKENI. The V end lost 3 bases, the J end lost 4 bases, and 9 bases lay between the germline ends. The CDR3 is 13 residues long. DNA for the CDR3: TGTGCCAGCTCACCGGGCCAGGGCACTGAAGCTTTCTTT. The encoded protein is CASSPGQGTEAFF.

The chain joins TRBV9 to TRBJ2-3; D gene uncertain. The CDR3 spans 15 residues. The V end was cut by 1 base, the J end by 2 bases, with 11 bases between. Per germline, CDR1 SGDLS and CDR2 YYNGEE. The CDR3 is CASSVLLSNTDTQYF. As DNA, the CDR3 is TGTGCCAGCAGCGTACTCCTCAGTAACACAGATACGCAGTATTTT.

The gene calls are TRBV4-2 and TRBJ1-2; D gene ambiguous. Germline values: CDR1 LGHNA, CDR2 YNFKEQ. This CDR3 is 14 amino acids long. The V end lost 1 base, the J end lost 0 bases, and 6 bases lay between the germline ends. The CDR3, as DNA: TGTGCCAGCAGCCAAGTTCAATCTAACTATGGCTACACCTTC. Encoded protein: CASSQVQSNYGYTF.

J is TRBJ1-3 and V is TRBV29-1, with TRBD1 as a possible D gene (5 bases). This CDR3 region has 12 residues. V shed 8 bases and J shed 8 bases, with 16 bases lying between them. Per germline, CDR1 SQVTM and CDR2 ANQGSEA. The CDR3: CSYRQGLDTIYF. DNA of the CDR3: TGCAGCTATCGTCAGGGTTTGGACACCATATATTTT.

This clone has only one observation. Other DNA sequences within the sample encode an identical CDR3. The chain has TRBV5-1 and TRBJ2-3, with unresolved D. CDR3 length: 14 amino acids. V lost 0 bases, J lost 0 bases, and 5 bases lay in between. Germline CDR1 and CDR2: SGHRS and YFSETQ. The CDR3 spells CASSLETSTDTQYF. CDR3 coding DNA: TGCGCCAGCAGCTTGGAGACAAGCACAGATACGCAGTATTTT.

The chain employs TRBV29-1 and TRBJ1-2; a weak D match, TRBD1 (5 bases). There are 13 residues in the CDR3. Germline V gene lookup returns CDR1 SQVTM and CDR2 ANQGSEA. Trimming removed 2 bases from V and 6 bases from J, with 13 bases in between. The CDR3 loop is CSVEMGRLDGYTF. The CDR3, as DNA: TGCAGCGTTGAAATGGGGCGCCTCGATGGCTACACCTTC.

The chain employs TRBV2 and TRBJ1-1; weak D call: TRBD1 (6 bases). Germline values: CDR1 SNHLY, CDR2 FYNNEI. V was pared by 4 bases and J by 7 bases, with 16 bases between. The CDR3 consists of 14 residues. The CDR3 here is CASSGPDRTNEAFF. The CDR3 coding sequence is TGTGCCAGCAGTGGGCCAGACAGGACAAATGAAGCTTTCTTT.